A single sample gave rise to the 5 T cell receptor beta chains below, sequenced in a study of T-cell reconstitution after alpha-beta-depleted transplantation in children. Unique molecular identifiers tagged the TCRbeta library. One entry per CDR3 protein results from TCRdb running MiXCR on the PCR reads. The repertoire holds about 170,000 distinct CDR3 sequences, with around 10% as singletons. This sample comprised PBMCs, obtained before TCRalphabeta/CD19-depleted stem cell transplant. The source is a boy aged 2 to 9 with acute myeloid leukemia, due to receive a stem cell transplant.

This clonotype was seen ten or more times. The genes are TRBV7-6 and TRBJ2-1, with D perhaps matching TRBD2 (6 bases). This CDR3 contains 15 residues. V dropped 1 base and J dropped 10 bases, with 17 bases sitting between them. Germline-derived CDR1 and CDR2 are SGHVS and FNYEAQ. The CDR3 sequence is CASSLGPPGLSEQFF. The CDR3 DNA follows: TGTGCCAGCAGCTTAGGGCCACCGGGACTTTCGGAGCAGTTCTTC.

This clonotype was seen many times. V usage is TRBV20-1 and J usage is TRBJ1-5, with D tentatively TRBD1 (5 bases). The CDR3 is 13 residues long. Germline loops: CDR1 DFQATT, CDR2 SNEGSKA (reference sequence). The V end was cut by 8 bases, the J end by 4 bases, with 15 bases between. The CDR3 DNA follows: TGCAGTCACCTGCGGGACCTTAATCAGCCCCAGCATTTT. Its translation: CSHLRDLNQPQHF.

This clonotype was observed many times. The chain joins TRBV7-9 to TRBJ2-7; a possible D gene is TRBD2 (5 bases). The CDR3 loop spans 13 amino acids. With 5 bases removed from V and 6 bases from J, the gap between germline ends came to 14 bases. From germline, CDR1 is SEHNR and CDR2 FQNEAQ (reference sequence). CDR3: CASSVTNEGEQYF. The CDR3, as DNA: TGTGCCAGCAGCGTGACTAATGAGGGCGAGCAGTACTTC.

This clonotype was recorded many times. Here the CDR3 reads CASSQDGGGYLREQFF. In DNA, the CDR3 is TGTGCCAGCAGCCAAGACGGCGGGGGTTACCTCCGGGAGCAGTTCTTC. The chain links TRBV3-1 to TRBJ2-1; 7 bases match TRBD2. Germline assignment: CDR1 LGHDT and CDR2 YNNKEL (reference sequence). The CDR3 spans 16 residues. With 0 bases clipped from V and 10 bases from J, the junction kept 12 bases outside the gene matches.

J is TRBJ2-5 and V is TRBV6-1; D unresolved. The CDR3 contains 14 residues. Germline V gene lookup returns CDR1 MNHNS and CDR2 SASEGT. V was pared by 4 bases and J by 1 base, with 10 bases between. The CDR3 protein is CASSVTETQETQYF. CDR3 in DNA: TGTGCCAGCAGTGTAACAGAGACCCAAGAGACCCAGTACTTC.